This is a list of T cell receptor beta chains from one sample in a study of Ad26.COV2.S vaccination and SARS-CoV-2 variants. This table comes from immunoSEQ multiplex PCR, and its TCRdb copy is limited to in-frame clones, with some not included. The sample yields about 280,000 clones, about 87% seen once. The sample here was peripheral blood, taken in a trial of Ad26.COV2.S vaccine versus placebo. The receptors were gathered from a person between 18 and 65 years old who received the Ad26.COV2.S COVID-19 vaccine or a placebo. The CDR3 runs from the conserved cysteine through the conserved F or W. Each record gives: CDR3 DNA, CDR3 protein, J gene, CDR3 length, clone size, V gene, D gene. The D gene is left open where the match is weak. Size is stated for part of the rows, as once, few or many counts, or as a class when the clone is expanded.

CDR3 DNA: TGTGCCTGGAGTTGGACGAACACTGAAGCTTTCTTT; CDR3 protein: CAWSWTNTEAFF; J gene: TRBJ1-1; CDR3 length: 12; clone size: NA; V gene: TRBV30; D gene: NA
CDR3 DNA: TGCGCCAGCAGCGTGGGTGCTCCTAGCACAGATACGCAGTATTTT; CDR3 protein: CASSVGAPSTDTQYF; J gene: TRBJ2-3; CDR3 length: 15; clone size: NA; V gene: TRBV5-1; D gene: NA
CDR3 DNA: TGTGCCAGCTCACCTAAGGGGGGGGCCACAGATACGCAGTATTTT; CDR3 protein: CASSPKGGATDTQYF; J gene: TRBJ2-3; CDR3 length: 15; clone size: NA; V gene: TRBV18; D gene: NA
CDR3 DNA: TGTGCCTGGAGTGCCGGGGTAACCTACGAGCAGTACTTC; CDR3 protein: CAWSAGVTYEQYF; J gene: TRBJ2-7; CDR3 length: 13; clone size: NA; V gene: TRBV30; D gene: NA
CDR3 DNA: TGTGCCAGCAGTGAATCAGCGACAGGGGTTTGGACACCCCTCCACTTT; CDR3 protein: CASSESATGVWTPLHF; J gene: TRBJ1-6; CDR3 length: 16; clone size: NA; V gene: TRBV6-1; D gene: TRBD1
CDR3 DNA: TGCGCCAGCAGCTTGGGACCAGGGGGAAATCAAGAGACCCAGTACTTC; CDR3 protein: CASSLGPGGNQETQYF; J gene: TRBJ2-5; CDR3 length: 16; clone size: NA; V gene: TRBV5-1; D gene: TRBD1
CDR3 DNA: TGTGCCAGCAGCCATGGCCTAGCGGGGGGGCGTAATGAGCAGTTCTTC; CDR3 protein: CASSHGLAGGRNEQFF; J gene: TRBJ2-1; CDR3 length: 16; clone size: NA; V gene: TRBV4-2; D gene: TRBD2
CDR3 DNA: TGTGCCAGCAGGCCCGGACAGGCGATATCAACTAATGAAAAACTGTTTTTT; CDR3 protein: CASRPGQAISTNEKLFF; J gene: TRBJ1-4; CDR3 length: 17; clone size: NA; V gene: TRBV5-8; D gene: TRBD1
CDR3 DNA: TGTGCCAGCAGTTTGGCAGAAACAGGGGTCGGGGAGCTGTTTTTT; CDR3 protein: CASSLAETGVGELFF; J gene: TRBJ2-2; CDR3 length: 15; clone size: NA; V gene: TRBV28; D gene: TRBD1
CDR3 DNA: TGTGCCAGCAGCTTCGCGGGATCTGGAAACACCATATATTTT; CDR3 protein: CASSFAGSGNTIYF; J gene: TRBJ1-3; CDR3 length: 14; clone size: NA; V gene: TRBV7-2; D gene: NA
CDR3 DNA: TGTGCCAGCAGCTTAGAACTACTCCCTGTTGGTGAGCAGTACTTC; CDR3 protein: CASSLELLPVGEQYF; J gene: TRBJ2-7; CDR3 length: 15; clone size: NA; V gene: TRBV7-8; D gene: NA
CDR3 DNA: TGTGCCAGCAGCTCGGGACTAGCGGGAGGGGGCCGAAATACGCAGTATTTT; CDR3 protein: CASSSGLAGGGRNTQYF; J gene: TRBJ2-3; CDR3 length: 17; clone size: NA; V gene: TRBV7-9; D gene: TRBD2
CDR3 DNA: TGTGCCAGCAGCTTAGCAGGGGGTACCTACGAGCAGTACTTC; CDR3 protein: CASSLAGGTYEQYF; J gene: TRBJ2-7; CDR3 length: 14; clone size: few; V gene: TRBV7-9; D gene: NA
CDR3 DNA: TGTGCCAGCAGCCCTTCAGGGATCACTGAAGCTTTCTTT; CDR3 protein: CASSPSGITEAFF; J gene: TRBJ1-1; CDR3 length: 13; clone size: NA; V gene: TRBV3-1/TRBV3-2; D gene: NA
CDR3 DNA: TGTGCCAGCAGCTTATTTGGGTCGGTGCCCTACGAGCAGTACTTC; CDR3 protein: CASSLFGSVPYEQYF; J gene: TRBJ2-7; CDR3 length: 15; clone size: once; V gene: TRBV11-2; D gene: NA
CDR3 DNA: TGTGCCTGGAGTCCGGGGGGAGACCAGCCCCAGCATTTT; CDR3 protein: CAWSPGGDQPQHF; J gene: TRBJ1-5; CDR3 length: 13; clone size: once; V gene: TRBV30; D gene: NA
CDR3 DNA: TGCAGCGTCGTCGACAGATTGAACACTGAAGCTTTCTTT; CDR3 protein: CSVVDRLNTEAFF; J gene: TRBJ1-1; CDR3 length: 13; clone size: NA; V gene: TRBV29-1; D gene: NA
CDR3 DNA: TGTGCCAGCAGTCCTAATGGACAAAGCTATGGCTACACCTTC; CDR3 protein: CASSPNGQSYGYTF; J gene: TRBJ1-2; CDR3 length: 14; clone size: NA; V gene: TRBV11-2; D gene: NA
CDR3 DNA: TGTGCCAGCAGTAGGGGGGGCCCCTACGAGCAGTACTTC; CDR3 protein: CASSRGGPYEQYF; J gene: TRBJ2-7; CDR3 length: 13; clone size: NA; V gene: TRBV6-2/TRBV6-3; D gene: NA
CDR3 DNA: TGTGCCAGCAGAAGGGACGGGAACACCGGGGAGCTGTTTTTT; CDR3 protein: CASRRDGNTGELFF; J gene: TRBJ2-2; CDR3 length: 14; clone size: NA; V gene: TRBV6-5; D gene: NA
CDR3 DNA: TGTGCCATCAGTGAGGGGCGGGCCTTAAACCCTTGGGAGCAGTACTTC; CDR3 protein: CAISEGRALNPWEQYF; J gene: TRBJ2-7; CDR3 length: 16; clone size: NA; V gene: TRBV10-3; D gene: NA
CDR3 DNA: TGTGCCAGCAGCCAAGATGCGACTAGCGGGAGGACCTACAATGAGCAGTTCTTC; CDR3 protein: CASSQDATSGRTYNEQFF; J gene: TRBJ2-1; CDR3 length: 18; clone size: NA; V gene: TRBV3-1/TRBV3-2; D gene: TRBD2
CDR3 DNA: TGTGCCAGCAGCGGGTCTATGGGCAGCCTTAATGAAAAACTGTTTTTT; CDR3 protein: CASSGSMGSLNEKLFF; J gene: TRBJ1-4; CDR3 length: 16; clone size: NA; V gene: TRBV11-2; D gene: NA
CDR3 DNA: TGTGCTAGTGGACCCCCAGAGAACACTGAAGCTTTCTTT; CDR3 protein: CASGPPENTEAFF; J gene: TRBJ1-1; CDR3 length: 13; clone size: few; V gene: TRBV12-5; D gene: NA
CDR3 DNA: TGTGCCAGCTCAGATCAGGACAATAACTATGGCTACACCTTC; CDR3 protein: CASSDQDNNYGYTF; J gene: TRBJ1-2; CDR3 length: 14; clone size: NA; V gene: TRBV18; D gene: NA
CDR3 DNA: TGTGCCAGCAAGGAAGGGACGAACACCGGGGAGCTGTTTTTT; CDR3 protein: CASKEGTNTGELFF; J gene: TRBJ2-2; CDR3 length: 14; clone size: NA; V gene: TRBV2; D gene: NA